In its sample, the clone carrying this T cell receptor beta chain was seen many times. Its antigen is not identified. RNA transcripts were the template, and TCR beta CDR3 regions were amplified from them. A first-round RT-PCR used HTBI primers, followed by a second-round multiplex PCR. TCRdb re-derived calls from the multiplex PCR reads in MiXCR, one entry per CDR3 protein. Here the sample spans hundreds of thousands of distinct CDR3 sequences, over 13% being singletons. Ophthalmopathy donors' eye disease showed moderate-to-severe activity, CAS of at least 3, NOSPECS of at least 4 and duration under 3 months. The data belong to a study of Graves' ophthalmopathy and Graves' hyperthyroidism. The wider study: At initial diagnosis, peripheral blood was obtained, and this preceded any treatment.

Germline V lookup: CDR1 LNHDA, CDR2 SQIVND (reference sequence). This CDR3 is built from 15 residues. V was pared by 7 bases and J by 7 bases, with 20 bases between. Regarding the study as a whole: Distinction of ophthalmopathy from stable hyperthyroidism by a 13-signature model reached nearly 90% sensitivity and more than 65% specificity. Detection in blood was also observed for most expanded thyroid clonotypes above 0.001 frequency.

This chain links TRBV19 with TRBJ1-5; a possible D gene is TRBD1 (5 bases). Sequencing input: blood. The clonotype comes from a woman in her twenties or thirties with Graves' ophthalmopathy. Here the CDR3 reads CASTRYGQGGQPQHF. CDR3 nucleotides: TGTGCCAGTACCCGTTACGGCCAGGGAGGGCAGCCCCAGCATTTT.